This T cell receptor (beta chain) was observed in a study of cytomegalovirus exposure and HLA in healthy donors. At the level of the study: T cells numbering about 200 million yielded more than 95 million unique TCR beta sequences in an earlier analysis. Findings and limits, study-wide: Researchers catalogued about 150 TCR beta chains as cytomegalovirus-associated. Immune exposure information available was restricted to CMV serostatus. Researchers reported in a later analysis that a missense DCLRE1C variant was tied to TCR beta V- and J-gene trimming.

Remarks on this clone: As yet, its antigen is unknown.

Researchers ran the PCR with 60 Vbeta and 13 Jbeta primers. This table comes from immunoSEQ multiplex PCR, and its TCRdb copy is limited to in-frame clones, with some not included. Here the sample table reports more than 95,000 clones. V was clipped by 0 bases and J by 6 bases; unmatched bases: 11. Germline CDR1 reads ENHRY; CDR2 reads SYGVKD. The CDR3 length is 17 residues. The rearrangement uses TRBV10-3 and TRBJ1-2, with 9 bases that match TRBD1. This receptor was obtained from a middle-aged man in good health and CMV-seronegative. The sample comprised PBMCs. The CDR3 DNA is TGTGCCATCAGTGAGTCTTTTAGGACAGGGGAAGAACATGGCTACACCTTC. This gives the protein CAISESFRTGEEHGYTF.